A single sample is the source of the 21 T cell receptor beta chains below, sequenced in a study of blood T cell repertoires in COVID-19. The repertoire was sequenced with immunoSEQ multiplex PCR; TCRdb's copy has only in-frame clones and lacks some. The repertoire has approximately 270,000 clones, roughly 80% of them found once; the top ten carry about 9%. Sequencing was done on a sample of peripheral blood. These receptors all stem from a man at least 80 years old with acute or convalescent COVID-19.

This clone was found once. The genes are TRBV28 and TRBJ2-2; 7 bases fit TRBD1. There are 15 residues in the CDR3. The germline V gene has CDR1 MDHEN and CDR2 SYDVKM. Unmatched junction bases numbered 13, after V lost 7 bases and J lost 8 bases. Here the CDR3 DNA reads TGTGCCAGCATAGCTGTACAGGGGCTGTGGGGGGAGCTGTTTTTT. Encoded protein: CASIAVQGLWGELFF.

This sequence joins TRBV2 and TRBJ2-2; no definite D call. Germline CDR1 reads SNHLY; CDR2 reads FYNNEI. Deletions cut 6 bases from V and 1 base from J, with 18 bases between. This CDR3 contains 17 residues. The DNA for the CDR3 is TGTGCCAGCAGACTCACGACGGGTTTAAGGAACACCGGGGAGCTGTTTTTT. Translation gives CASRLTTGLRNTGELFF. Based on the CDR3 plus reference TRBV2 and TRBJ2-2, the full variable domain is EPEVTQTPSHQVTQMGQEVILRCVPISNHLYFYWYRQILGQKVEFLVSFYNNEISEKSEIFDDQFSVERPDGSNFTLKIRSTKLEDSAMYFCASRLTTGLRNTGELFFGEGSRLTVL.

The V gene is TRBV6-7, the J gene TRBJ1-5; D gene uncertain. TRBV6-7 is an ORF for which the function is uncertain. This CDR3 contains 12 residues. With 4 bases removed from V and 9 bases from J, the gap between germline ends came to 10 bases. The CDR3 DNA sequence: TGTGCCAGCAGTTCCCCCTCGGGGCCCCAGCATTTT. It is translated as CASSSPSGPQHF.

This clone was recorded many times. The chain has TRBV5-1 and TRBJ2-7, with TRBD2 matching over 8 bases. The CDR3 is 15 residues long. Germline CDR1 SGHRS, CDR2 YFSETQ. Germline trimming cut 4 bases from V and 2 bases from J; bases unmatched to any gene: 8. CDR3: CASSPPTSVAYEQYF. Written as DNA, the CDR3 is TGCGCCAGCAGCCCCCCGACTAGCGTCGCCTACGAGCAGTACTTC.

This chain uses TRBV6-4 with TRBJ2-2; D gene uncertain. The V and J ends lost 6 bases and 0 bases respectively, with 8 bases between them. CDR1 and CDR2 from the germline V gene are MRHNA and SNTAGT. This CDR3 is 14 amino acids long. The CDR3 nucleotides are TGTGCCAGCAGCTTTGCAGCGAACACCGGGGAGCTGTTTTTT. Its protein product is CASSFAANTGELFF.

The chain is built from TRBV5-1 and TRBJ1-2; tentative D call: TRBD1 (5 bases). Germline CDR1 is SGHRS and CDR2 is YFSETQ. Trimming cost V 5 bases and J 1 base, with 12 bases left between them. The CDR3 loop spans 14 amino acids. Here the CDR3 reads CASRSGPNNYGYTF. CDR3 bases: TGCGCCAGCAGATCAGGGCCGAATAACTATGGCTACACCTTC.

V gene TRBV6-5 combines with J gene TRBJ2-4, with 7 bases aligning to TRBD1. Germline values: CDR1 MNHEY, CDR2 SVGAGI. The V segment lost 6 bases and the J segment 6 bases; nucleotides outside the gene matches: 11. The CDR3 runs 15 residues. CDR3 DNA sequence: TGTGCCAGCAGCAATGACAGGGTAGAAGGAAACATTCAGTACTTC. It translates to CASSNDRVEGNIQYF.

The DNA for the CDR3 is TGTGCCAGCAGTTACCGGGGAGCGAACACTGAAGCTTTCTTT. Protein sequence: CASSYRGANTEAFF. This sequence joins TRBV6-5 and TRBJ1-1; unclear D gene. The V and J ends lost 2 bases and 1 base respectively, with 8 bases between them. This CDR3 is 14 amino acids long. The germline V gene encodes CDR1 MNHEY and CDR2 SVGAGI.

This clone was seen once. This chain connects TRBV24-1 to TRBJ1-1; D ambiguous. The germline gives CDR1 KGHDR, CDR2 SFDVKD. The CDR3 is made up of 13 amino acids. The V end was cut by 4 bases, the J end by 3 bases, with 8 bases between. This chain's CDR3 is CATSDLRDTEAFF. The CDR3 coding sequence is TGTGCCACCAGTGACCTCCGGGACACTGAAGCTTTCTTT.

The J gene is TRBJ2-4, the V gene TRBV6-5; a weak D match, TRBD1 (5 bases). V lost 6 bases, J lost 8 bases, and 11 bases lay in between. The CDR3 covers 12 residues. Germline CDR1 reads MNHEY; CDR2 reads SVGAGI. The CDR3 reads CASSRPRDIQYF. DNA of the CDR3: TGTGCCAGCAGCCGCCCCAGGGACATTCAGTACTTC.

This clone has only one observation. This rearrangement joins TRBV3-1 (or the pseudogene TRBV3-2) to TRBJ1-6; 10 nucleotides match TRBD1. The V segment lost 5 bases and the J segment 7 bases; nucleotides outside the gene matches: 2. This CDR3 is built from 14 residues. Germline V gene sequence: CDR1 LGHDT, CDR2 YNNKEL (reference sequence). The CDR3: CASSAGQGNSPLHF. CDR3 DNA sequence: TGTGCCAGCAGCGCGGGACAGGGGAATTCACCCCTCCACTTT.

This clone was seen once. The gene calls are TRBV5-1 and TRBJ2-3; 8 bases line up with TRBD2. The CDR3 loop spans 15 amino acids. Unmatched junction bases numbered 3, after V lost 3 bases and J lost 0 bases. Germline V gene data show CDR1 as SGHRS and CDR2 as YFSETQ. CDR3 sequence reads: CASSSSGSSTDTQYF. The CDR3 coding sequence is TGCGCCAGCAGCTCTAGCGGGTCTAGCACAGATACGCAGTATTTT.

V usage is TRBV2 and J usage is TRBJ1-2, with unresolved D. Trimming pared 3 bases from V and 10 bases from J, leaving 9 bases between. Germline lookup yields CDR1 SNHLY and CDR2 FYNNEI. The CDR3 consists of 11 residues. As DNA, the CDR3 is TGTGCCAGCAGTGAGGGAGGCTTCTACACCTTC. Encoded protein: CASSEGGFYTF.

CDR3 residues: CASSEPRGRTGVAKNIQYF. CDR3 in DNA: TGTGCCAGCAGTGAGCCCAGAGGTAGGACAGGGGTAGCCAAAAACATTCAGTACTTC. This rearrangement joins TRBV6-1 to TRBJ2-4; TRBD1 agrees at 9 bases. Germline V gene data show CDR1 as MNHNS and CDR2 as SASEGT. The J segment lost 0 bases and the V segment lost 3 bases, leaving 12 bases of the junction unmatched. The CDR3 runs to 19 residues.

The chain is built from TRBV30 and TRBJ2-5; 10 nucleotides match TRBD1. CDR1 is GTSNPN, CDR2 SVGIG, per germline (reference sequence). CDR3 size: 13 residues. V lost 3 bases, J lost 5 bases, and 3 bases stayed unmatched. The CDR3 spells CAWSDRGPETQYF. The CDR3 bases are TGTGCCTGGAGCGACAGGGGGCCCGAGACCCAGTACTTC.

The CDR3 protein is CASSTTTGVVAKNIQYF. The CDR3, as DNA: TGTGCCAGCAGCACAACAACAGGGGTGGTGGCCAAAAACATTCAGTACTTC. V usage is TRBV7-9 and J usage is TRBJ2-4, with TRBD1 identical over 7 bases. With 5 bases clipped from V and 1 base from J, the junction kept 11 bases outside the gene matches. Germline CDR1 reads SEHNR; CDR2 reads FQNEAQ (reference sequence). The CDR3 runs to 17 residues.

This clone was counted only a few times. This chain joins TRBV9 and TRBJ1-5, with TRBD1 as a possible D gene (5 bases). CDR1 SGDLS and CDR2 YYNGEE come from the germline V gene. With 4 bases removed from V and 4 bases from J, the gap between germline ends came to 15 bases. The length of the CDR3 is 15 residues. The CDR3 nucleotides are TGTGCCAGCAGCTCGGGGGGGAGAGTTAATCAGCCCCAGCATTTT. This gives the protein CASSSGGRVNQPQHF.

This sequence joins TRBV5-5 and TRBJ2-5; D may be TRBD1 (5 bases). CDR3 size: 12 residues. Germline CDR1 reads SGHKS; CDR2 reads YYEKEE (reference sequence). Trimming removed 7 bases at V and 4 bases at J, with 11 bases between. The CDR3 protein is CASDSFAETQYF. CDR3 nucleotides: TGTGCCAGCGACAGCTTTGCAGAGACCCAGTACTTC.

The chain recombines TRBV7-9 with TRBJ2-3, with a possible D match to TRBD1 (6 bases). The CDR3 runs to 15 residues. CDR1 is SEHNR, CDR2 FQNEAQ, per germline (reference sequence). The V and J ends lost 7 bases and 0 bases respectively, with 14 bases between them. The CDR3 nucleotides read TGTGCCAGCACGCACAGGGCAACTAGCACAGATACGCAGTATTTT. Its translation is CASTHRATSTDTQYF.

This chain's CDR3 is CASSPKTSGYQETQYF. The CDR3, as DNA: TGTGCCAGCTCACCTAAGACTAGCGGGTACCAAGAGACCCAGTACTTC. The genes are TRBV18 and TRBJ2-5, with 10 bases fitting TRBD2. V lost 3 bases to trimming and J lost 0 bases; unmatched junction nucleotides: 4. Per the germline V gene, CDR1 is KGHSH and CDR2 is LQKENI. CDR3 length: 16 amino acids.

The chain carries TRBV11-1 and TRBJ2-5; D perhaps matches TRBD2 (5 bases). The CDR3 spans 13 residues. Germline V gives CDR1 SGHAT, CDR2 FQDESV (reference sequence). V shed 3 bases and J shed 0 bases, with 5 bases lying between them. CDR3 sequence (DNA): TGTGCCAGCAGCTTGGAGGACCAAGAGACCCAGTACTTC. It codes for CASSLEDQETQYF.